One and the same sample provided the 9 T cell receptor beta chains below, sequenced in a study of cytomegalovirus exposure and HLA in healthy donors. It was with 60 Vbeta and 13 Jbeta primers that the PCR ran. This table comes from immunoSEQ multiplex PCR, and its TCRdb copy is limited to in-frame clones, with some not included. The data contain over 150,000 clones, roughly 85% of them singletons. The sample consisted of PBMCs. Receptors originate from a woman aged 30 to 39 in good health and CMV-seronegative.

This sequence joins TRBV7-2 and TRBJ1-4, with 8 bases that match TRBD1. The CDR3 runs to 15 residues. With V trimmed by 5 bases and J by 4 bases, 6 bases remained unmatched. The V gene's germline CDR1 is SGHTA and CDR2 FQGNSA. CDR3 in amino acids: CASSTRQGRNEKLFF. The CDR3 DNA sequence: TGTGCCAGCAGCACCAGACAGGGGCGTAATGAAAAACTGTTTTTT. Full variable domain (outside the CDR3, taken from reference TRBV7-2 and TRBJ1-4): GAGVSQSPSNKVTEKGKDVELRCDPISGHTALYWYRQSLGQGLEFLIYFQGNSAPDKSGLPSDRFSAERTGGSVSTLTIQRTQQEDSAVYLCASSTRQGRNEKLFFGSGTQLSVL.

V gene TRBV6-1 combines with J gene TRBJ2-7, with 8 bases that match TRBD1. Germline V lookup: CDR1 MNHNS, CDR2 SASEGT. The CDR3 extends over 14 amino acids. V lost 8 bases to trimming and J lost 2 bases; unmatched junction nucleotides: 8. The CDR3 coding sequence is TGTGCCAGCCTTCTACAGGGGGGACCCTACGAGCAGTACTTC. It is translated as CASLLQGGPYEQYF.

The genes are TRBV28 and TRBJ2-1; 7 nucleotides agree with TRBD2. The germline V gene has CDR1 MDHEN and CDR2 SYDVKM. V gave up 8 bases and J gave up 8 bases; unmatched junction bases: 15. CDR3 length: 15 residues. The CDR3 DNA reads as TGTGCCAGCCGGAGCGGGACGCACCCGGGGGATGAGCAGTTCTTC. It codes for CASRSGTHPGDEQFF.

This clone has at least ten counts. The rearrangement joins TRBV6-5 to TRBJ1-2; 7 bases align to TRBD1. V lost 5 bases, J lost 0 bases, and 6 bases stayed unmatched. This CDR3 has 15 amino acids. From germline, CDR1 is MNHEY and CDR2 SVGAGI. The DNA of the CDR3 is TGTGCCAGCAGTCGACAGGGTCGTGCTAACTATGGCTACACCTTC. It specifies CASSRQGRANYGYTF.

The chain employs TRBV6-1 and TRBJ2-5; D is perhaps TRBD2 (6 bases). V was pared by 6 bases and J by 0 bases, with 8 bases between. This CDR3 region has 13 residues. CDR1 MNHNS and CDR2 SASEGT come from the germline V gene. CDR3 region: CASSAGYQETQYF. The CDR3 DNA sequence: TGTGCCAGCAGCGCGGGATACCAAGAGACCCAGTACTTC.

The chain links TRBV5-1 to TRBJ1-1, with D maybe TRBD1 (5 bases). Germline lookup yields CDR1 SGHRS and CDR2 YFSETQ. The V gene lost 2 bases and the J gene lost 5 bases, with 13 bases spanning the gap. CDR3 length: 14 residues. CDR3 amino acids: CASSLNVGGTEAFF. The CDR3 coding sequence is TGCGCCAGCAGCTTAAATGTCGGGGGAACTGAAGCTTTCTTT.

The chain links TRBV7-9 to TRBJ1-1, with D possibly matching TRBD1 (5 bases). Trimming took off 5 bases at V and 7 bases at J, with 20 bases between the two ends. The CDR3 contains 15 residues. Germline CDR1 and CDR2: SEHNR and FQNEAQ (reference sequence). CDR3 amino acids: CASSNPARAGNEAFF. The CDR3 nucleotides read TGTGCCAGCAGCAACCCTGCCAGGGCTGGAAATGAAGCTTTCTTT.

This clone was found once. The chain couples TRBV5-5 to TRBJ2-2; D is unclear. Germline CDR1 SGHKS, CDR2 YYEKEE (reference sequence). The CDR3 extends over 14 amino acids. Trimming removed 0 bases at V and 2 bases at J, with 5 bases between. CDR3 sequence: CASSLVLNTGELFF. The CDR3 DNA sequence: TGTGCCAGCAGCTTGGTCCTAAACACCGGGGAGCTGTTTTTT.

The chain uses TRBV4-1 and TRBJ2-7; 10 bases line up with TRBD2. This CDR3 is 14 amino acids long. Trimming at V came to 7 bases and at J to 2 bases, leaving 5 bases not matched to a gene. Per germline, CDR1 MGHRA and CDR2 YSYEKL. This chain's CDR3 is CASMRTSGAYEQYF. The CDR3 DNA follows: TGCGCCAGCATGAGGACTAGCGGCGCCTACGAGCAGTACTTC.